One and the same sample provided the 26 T cell receptor beta chains below, sequenced in a study of blood T cell repertoires in COVID-19. The repertoire was sequenced with immunoSEQ multiplex PCR; TCRdb's copy has only in-frame clones and lacks some. The data show around 140,000 clones, under 90% seen once. Specimen: peripheral blood. Receptor source: a human donor in a cohort sampled during active COVID-19.

The rearrangement joins TRBV18 to TRBJ1-1, with a possible D match to TRBD1 (6 bases). The CDR3 covers 15 residues. V was shortened by 3 bases and J by 0 bases, with 11 bases between the two germline ends. CDR1 and CDR2 from the germline V gene are KGHSH and LQKENI. CDR3 nucleotide sequence: TGTGCCAGCTCACCCGGACAGACACTGAACACTGAAGCTTTCTTT. Residues: CASSPGQTLNTEAFF.

The chain employs TRBV7-2 and TRBJ2-6, with 9 bases fitting TRBD1. The germline CDR1 and CDR2 sequences are SGHTA and FQGNSA. This CDR3 has 16 residues. The V gene end was trimmed by 5 bases and the J gene end by 4 bases; junction bases not matched to a gene: 6. In nucleotides, the CDR3 is TGTGCCAGCAGCAAACAGGGGGCGCGAGGGGCCAACGTCCTGACTTTC. Translating gives CASSKQGARGANVLTF.

This sequence joins TRBV9 and TRBJ2-7, with TRBD2 matching 10 bases. This CDR3 region has 17 residues. The J segment lost 7 bases and the V segment lost 1 base, leaving 14 bases of the junction unmatched. The germline V gene encodes CDR1 SGDLS and CDR2 YYNGEE. The CDR3 nucleotides read TGTGCCAGCAGCGTAATTTTACGTGGGCTAGCGGGAGATGAGCAGTACTTC. Its protein product is CASSVILRGLAGDEQYF.

The rearrangement joins TRBV29-1 to TRBJ2-5; TRBD2 matches 13 bases. The CDR3 sequence is 14 residues long. CDR1 is SQVTM and CDR2 is ANQGSEA in the germline V gene. With V trimmed by 6 bases and J by 5 bases, 6 bases remained unmatched. This CDR3 is CSVPLAGGPETQYF. DNA for the CDR3: TGCAGCGTCCCACTAGCGGGAGGGCCGGAGACCCAGTACTTC.

The gene calls are TRBV18 and TRBJ1-1; D is unresolved. The germline V and J ends were trimmed by 5 bases and 1 base, with 14 bases remaining between them. Germline loops: CDR1 KGHSH, CDR2 LQKENI. This CDR3 comprises 15 residues. The CDR3 coding sequence is TGTGCCAGCTCAGCGGGCGCCGATAGGAACACTGAAGCTTTCTTT. Encoded protein: CASSAGADRNTEAFF.

The chain has TRBV7-3 and TRBJ2-3, with 9 positions matching TRBD1. Germline lookup yields CDR1 SGHTA and CDR2 FQGTGA. J lost 2 bases, V lost 6 bases, and 6 bases had no gene match. The CDR3 has 15 residues. This CDR3 reads CASSTGGATTDTQYF. CDR3 nucleotide sequence: TGTGCCAGCAGTACAGGGGGCGCGACCACAGATACGCAGTATTTT.

This rearrangement joins TRBV3-1 (or the pseudogene TRBV3-2) to TRBJ1-4; TRBD1 might be the D (5 bases). Germline V gives CDR1 LGHDT, CDR2 YNNKEL (reference sequence). The CDR3 runs 16 residues. Trimming left V 8 bases short and J 2 bases short, with 18 bases between. The CDR3 loop reads CASQGLRGRTNEKLFF. The CDR3 coding sequence is TGTGCCAGCCAAGGGCTAAGGGGAAGGACTAATGAAAAACTGTTTTTT.

The J gene is TRBJ2-3, the V gene TRBV19; 12 nucleotides match TRBD1. The germline CDR1 and CDR2 sequences are LNHDA and SQIVND (reference sequence). This CDR3 spans 16 amino acids. The V and J ends lost 3 bases and 5 bases, in that order; junction bases with no gene match: 6. CDR3 sequence: CASSIRDRGLEDTQYF. CDR3 nucleotides: TGTGCCAGTAGTATCAGGGACAGGGGGCTGGAAGATACGCAGTATTTT.

This clone has a single count. This chain links TRBV3-1 (or the pseudogene TRBV3-2) with TRBJ2-7; possible D gene TRBD2, 6 bases. CDR3 size: 16 residues. Trimming took off 0 bases at V and 5 bases at J, with 17 bases between the two ends. Looked up from germline, CDR1 is LGHDT and CDR2 is YNNKEL (reference sequence). The CDR3 here is CASSQDPRGSVHEQYF. The CDR3 DNA is TGTGCCAGCAGCCAAGACCCCCGGGGGTCAGTCCACGAGCAGTACTTC.

The chain links TRBV29-1 to TRBJ2-2, with 14 bases identical to TRBD2. The CDR3 spans 20 residues. V lost 6 bases and J lost 1; bases outside the gene matches: 16. Germline V gives CDR1 SQVTM, CDR2 ANQGSEA. In DNA, the CDR3 is TGCAGCGTCCGCACTATCATTGGGACTAGCGGGAGAAGGAACACCGGGGAGCTGTTTTTT. It is translated as CSVRTIIGTSGRRNTGELFF.

The rearrangement uses TRBV7-2 and TRBJ2-1; 8 bases agree with TRBD2. The V and J ends lost 6 bases and 8 bases, in that order; junction bases with no gene match: 9. This CDR3 comprises 14 residues. The germline gives CDR1 SGHTA, CDR2 FQGNSA. CDR3 coding DNA: TGTGCCAGCAGAAGGAGGCTAGCGGGTGATGAGCAGTTCTTC. This translates into CASRRRLAGDEQFF.

The gene calls are TRBV27 and TRBJ2-2; 8 positions agree with TRBD1. Trimming removed 0 bases from V and 3 bases from J; junction bases left unmatched: 3. The CDR3 length is 16 residues. Per germline, CDR1 MNHEY and CDR2 SMNVEV (reference sequence). CDR3 sequence reads: CASSLSDRGYTGELFF. CDR3 bases: TGTGCCAGCAGTTTATCCGACAGGGGTTACACCGGGGAGCTGTTTTTT.

This clone was seen only once. The genes are TRBV28 and TRBJ1-1, with 8 bases matching TRBD1. Germline CDR1 reads MDHEN; CDR2 reads SYDVKM. With V trimmed by 10 bases and J by 8 bases, 9 bases remained unmatched. The CDR3 has 12 amino acids. The CDR3 region has the DNA TGTGCCACATACCAGGGGGCAAGGGAAGCTTTCTTT. Residues: CATYQGAREAFF.

The rearrangement joins TRBV20-1 to TRBJ2-3; TRBD2 matches at 9 bases. The V segment lost 5 bases and the J segment 6 bases; nucleotides outside the gene matches: 9. The CDR3 totals 14 residues. The germline CDR1 and CDR2 sequences are DFQATT and SNEGSKA (reference sequence). The CDR3 is CSARVPSGKDTQYF. CDR3 nucleotides: TGCAGTGCTCGTGTTCCTAGCGGGAAGGATACGCAGTATTTT.

The CDR3 protein is CASSQDLGQGIWGYTF. The DNA for the CDR3 is TGTGCCAGCAGCCAAGATCTTGGACAGGGGATCTGGGGCTACACCTTC. This sequence joins TRBV4-2 and TRBJ1-2; TRBD1 aligns across 9 bases. CDR1 and CDR2 from the germline V gene are LGHNA and YNFKEQ. V lost 0 bases and J lost 8; bases outside the gene matches: 10. This CDR3 comprises 16 residues.

This clone is a singleton in its sample. This sequence joins TRBV6-2 or TRBV6-3 and TRBJ2-5; 8 positions agree with TRBD1. CDR1 is MNHEY and CDR2 is SVGEGT in the germline V gene. V shed 4 bases, J shed 5 bases, and the junction held 9 bases outside the gene matches. This CDR3 spans 15 amino acids. CDR3 sequence reads: CASSSLGQGGETQYF. The CDR3 DNA reads as TGTGCCAGCAGTTCTCTCGGACAGGGCGGGGAGACCCAGTACTTC.

This chain connects TRBV7-2 to TRBJ1-5, with D possibly being TRBD1 (6 bases). Germline CDR1 and CDR2: SGHTA and FQGNSA. There are 14 residues in the CDR3. Trimming shortened V by 7 bases and J by 10 bases, and 20 bases separated the two germline ends. This chain's CDR3 is CASTSGTPAHPQHF. The CDR3 DNA reads as TGTGCCAGCACCTCGGGGACACCGGCTCATCCCCAGCATTTT.

The CDR3 coding sequence is TGCGCCAGGGGTGGTGACAGCCCTTATTATAATTCACCCCTCCACTTT. This encodes CARGGDSPYYNSPLHF. This chain links TRBV5-1 with TRBJ1-6, with D tentatively TRBD1 (5 bases). V gave up 8 bases and J gave up 4 bases, with 19 bases separating them. The CDR3 is 16 amino acids. The germline V gene encodes CDR1 SGHRS and CDR2 YFSETQ. Filled out from reference TRBV5-1 and TRBJ1-6, the complete variable domain reads KAGVTQTPRYLIKTRGQQVTLSCSPISGHRSVSWYQQTPGQGLQFLFEYFSETQRNKGNFPGRFSGRQFSNSRSEMNVSTLELGDSALYLCARGGDSPYYNSPLHFGNGTRLTVT.

J is TRBJ2-5 and V is TRBV24-1; a weak D match, TRBD1 (5 bases). The CDR3 runs to 13 residues. Germline V gene lookup returns CDR1 KGHDR and CDR2 SFDVKD. Trimming left V 4 bases short and J 2 bases short, with 7 bases between. The CDR3: CATSDDRQETQYF. The CDR3 bases are TGTGCCACCAGTGACGACAGACAAGAGACCCAGTACTTC.

This clone was detected a few times. The chain couples TRBV27 to TRBJ2-1, with TRBD2 identical over 8 bases. Germline CDR1 reads MNHEY; CDR2 reads SMNVEV (reference sequence). The CDR3 loop spans 15 amino acids. V was pared by 7 bases and J by 2 bases, with 7 bases of the junction left unmatched. The CDR3, as DNA: TGTGCCAGCACAAGAGCGGGAGAAACCTACAATGAGCAGTTCTTC. Translated: CASTRAGETYNEQFF.

The rearrangement uses TRBV7-2 and TRBJ1-5; D gene unclear. V was trimmed by 4 bases and J by 0 bases, leaving 10 bases between them. Germline CDR1 SGHTA, CDR2 FQGNSA. The CDR3 is 15 residues long. DNA for the CDR3: TGTGCCAGCAGCTCTTATCTCTCTAGCAATCAGCCCCAGCATTTT. Its translation is CASSSYLSSNQPQHF.

The chain uses TRBV3-1 (or the pseudogene TRBV3-2) and TRBJ2-7; D perhaps matches TRBD1 (5 bases). This CDR3 has 18 residues. The V end was cut by 1 base, the J end by 3 bases, with 22 bases between. Looked up from germline, CDR1 is LGHDT and CDR2 is YNNKEL (reference sequence). The CDR3 spells CASSQGDSLKRTRYEQYF. In DNA form, the CDR3 reads TGTGCCAGCAGCCAAGGAGACAGTCTAAAAAGGACGCGCTACGAGCAGTACTTC.

As to this clone: Compared with germline, one end of the junction differs, possibly owing to a read error. The V gene is TRBV20-1, the J gene TRBJ1-2, with D possibly TRBD1 on 6 matching bases. CDR1 DFQATT and CDR2 SNEGSKA come from the germline V gene (reference sequence). This CDR3 has 14 amino acids. CDR3: CSASRVVGTSFSGF. In DNA form, the CDR3 reads TGCAGTGCTAGTAGGGTAGTTGGGACAAGTTTTTCGGGATTC.

The genes are TRBV18 and TRBJ1-1; 9 bases align to TRBD1. Trimming cost V 1 base and J 9 bases; bases outside gene matches: 3. The germline CDR1 and CDR2 sequences are KGHSH and LQKENI. The CDR3 spans 13 residues. The chain's CDR3 is CASSPQNRGQAFF. Written as DNA, the CDR3 is TGTGCCAGCTCACCACAGAACAGGGGGCAAGCTTTCTTT.

V gene TRBV18 combines with J gene TRBJ2-5, with 10 bases aligning to TRBD2. V gave up 3 bases and J gave up 2 bases; unmatched junction bases: 3. The CDR3 totals 15 residues. The germline gives CDR1 KGHSH, CDR2 LQKENI. Written as DNA, the CDR3 is TGTGCCAGCTCACCGGGACTAGCGACTCAAGAGACCCAGTACTTC. It encodes CASSPGLATQETQYF.

This chain joins TRBV19 and TRBJ2-3; 10 positions agree with TRBD2. The CDR3 runs 16 residues. Losses at the gene ends were 7 bases for V and 2 bases for J; bases not matched to a gene: 9. Germline V gene data show CDR1 as LNHDA and CDR2 as SQIVND (reference sequence). CDR3 nucleotide sequence: TGTGCCAGTACGCTAGCGGGAGTGGGGCCCACAGATACGCAGTATTTT. Its protein is CASTLAGVGPTDTQYF.